This TCR beta chain comes out of a study of OX40 agonist ivuxolimab in advanced cancers. V shed 5 bases and J shed 7 bases, with 11 bases lying between them. The CDR3 contains 12 residues. Germline V gene data show CDR1 as SGHVS and CDR2 as FQNEAQ. Repertoires were generated with immunoSEQ multiplex PCR, while TCRdb's copy carries only in-frame clones and drops some. The sample lists over 65,000 clones, more than 80% occurring once. The TCR originated in an adult with an advanced solid tumor such as melanoma, head and neck, liver or kidney cancer. The sample was CD4+ or CD8+ T cells sorted from blood, taken in a trial of the OX40 agonist ivuxolimab. The V gene is TRBV7-8, the J gene TRBJ2-5; D gene unclear. The CDR3 is CASSPSTWTQYF. CDR3 nucleotides: TGTGCCAGCAGCCCTAGTACCTGGACCCAGTACTTC.